Listed below are T cell receptor beta chains from one sample, sequenced in a study of T cell responses to AZD1222 COVID-19 vaccine. Sequenced by immunoSEQ multiplex PCR; TCRdb stores in-frame clones only, minus some. The sample has some 87,000 clones, roughly 89% seen once. This material consisted of peripheral blood, taken on day 0 of MenACWY control vaccination. These TCRs come from an adult in good health. The CDR3 runs from the conserved cysteine through the conserved F or W.

CDR3: CASSTPDRGLNQPQHF
V: TRBV19
J: TRBJ1-5

CDR3: CASSAPSDLYGYTF
V: TRBV25-1
J: TRBJ1-2

CDR3: CASSPQAGGQPQHF
V: TRBV3-1/TRBV3-2
J: TRBJ1-5

CDR3: CASSFTFATNEKLFF
V: TRBV28
J: TRBJ1-4

CDR3: CASSQDGVAPGSPLHF
V: TRBV3-1/TRBV3-2
J: TRBJ1-6

CDR3: CASSLNTKTYEQYF
V: TRBV11-1
J: TRBJ2-7

CDR3: CASSQQQGSNTEAFF
V: TRBV4-3
J: TRBJ1-1

CDR3: CASNTGGGPSYNEQFF
V: TRBV27
J: TRBJ2-1

CDR3: CASSLSRGSEKLFF
V: TRBV28
J: TRBJ1-4

CDR3: CASSYSDFSNTEAFF
V: TRBV6-5
J: TRBJ1-1

CDR3: CASSQGWSQDTQYF
V: TRBV4-3
J: TRBJ2-3

CDR3: CASSLSLNTEAFF
V: TRBV7-9
J: TRBJ1-1

CDR3: CSVRSGQETQYF
V: TRBV29-1
J: TRBJ2-5

CDR3: CASSVDPGGIYEQYF
V: TRBV9
J: TRBJ2-7

CDR3: CSAGRGYF
V: TRBV20-1
J: TRBJ2-7

CDR3: CASSYHRGQGGDDF
V: TRBV6-2/TRBV6-3
J: TRBJ2-7

CDR3: CASSLANEEGYTF
V: TRBV7-9
J: TRBJ1-2

CDR3: CAISPSLQGEAFF
V: TRBV10-3
J: TRBJ1-1

CDR3: CASSSTGITEAFF
V: TRBV5-6
J: TRBJ1-1

CDR3: CASSLASGRTDTQYF
V: TRBV5-1
J: TRBJ2-3

CDR3: CSVAVAKNTEAFF
V: TRBV29-1
J: TRBJ1-1

CDR3: CASSAGTPTNYGYTF
V: TRBV19
J: TRBJ1-2

CDR3: CASRQKQGGKNIQYF
V: TRBV14
J: TRBJ2-4

CDR3: CASSPTRTDTQYF
V: TRBV19
J: TRBJ2-3

CDR3: CSAATGTGGPYEQYF
V: TRBV29-1
J: TRBJ2-7

CDR3: CAIKPSGGSYEQYF
V: TRBV10-3
J: TRBJ2-7

CDR3: CASSPLGDTQYF
V: TRBV3-1/TRBV3-2
J: TRBJ2-3

CDR3: CASRGDGYSNQPQHF
V: TRBV2
J: TRBJ1-5

CDR3: CASSPRGVDGYTF
V: TRBV28
J: TRBJ1-2

CDR3: CASSYMDNYEQYF
V: TRBV6-5
J: TRBJ2-7

CDR3: CASSSWTGGFGNTIYF
V: TRBV27
J: TRBJ1-3

CDR3: CASSRALPYEQYF
V: TRBV25-1
J: TRBJ2-7

CDR3: CAISDPEGLAESNEQFF
V: TRBV10-3
J: TRBJ2-1

CDR3: CASSPDGASTDTQYF
V: TRBV18
J: TRBJ2-3

CDR3: CASSPPMGQGNQPQHF
V: TRBV18
J: TRBJ1-5